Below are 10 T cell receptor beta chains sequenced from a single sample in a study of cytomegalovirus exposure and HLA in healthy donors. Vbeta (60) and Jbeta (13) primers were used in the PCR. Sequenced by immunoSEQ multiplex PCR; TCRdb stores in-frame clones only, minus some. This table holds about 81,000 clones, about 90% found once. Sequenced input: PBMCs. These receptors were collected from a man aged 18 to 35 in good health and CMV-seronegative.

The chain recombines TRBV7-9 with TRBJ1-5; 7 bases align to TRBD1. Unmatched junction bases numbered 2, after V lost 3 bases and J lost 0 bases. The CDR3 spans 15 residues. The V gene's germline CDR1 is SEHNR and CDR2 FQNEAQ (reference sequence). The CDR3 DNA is TGTGCCAGCAGCTTGGGGACAGATAGCAATCAGCCCCAGCATTTT. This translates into CASSLGTDSNQPQHF.

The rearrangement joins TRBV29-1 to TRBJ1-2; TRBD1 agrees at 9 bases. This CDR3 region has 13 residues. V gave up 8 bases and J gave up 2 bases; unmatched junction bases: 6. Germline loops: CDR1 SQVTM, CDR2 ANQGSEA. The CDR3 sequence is CSLGGTGNYGYTF. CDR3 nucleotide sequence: TGCAGCTTAGGAGGGACAGGGAACTATGGCTACACCTTC. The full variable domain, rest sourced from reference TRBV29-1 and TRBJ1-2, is SAVISQKPSRDICQRGTSLTIQCQVDSQVTMMFWYRQQPGQSLTLIATANQGSEATYESGFVIDKFPISRPNLTFSTLTVSNMSPEDSSIYLCSLGGTGNYGYTFGSGTRLTVV.

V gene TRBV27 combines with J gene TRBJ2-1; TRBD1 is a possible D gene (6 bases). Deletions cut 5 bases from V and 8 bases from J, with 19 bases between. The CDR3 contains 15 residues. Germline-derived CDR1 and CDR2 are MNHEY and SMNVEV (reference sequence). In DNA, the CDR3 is TGTGCCAGCAGTCCCTGGACAGCCCCGGAGGATGAGCAGTTCTTC. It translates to CASSPWTAPEDEQFF.

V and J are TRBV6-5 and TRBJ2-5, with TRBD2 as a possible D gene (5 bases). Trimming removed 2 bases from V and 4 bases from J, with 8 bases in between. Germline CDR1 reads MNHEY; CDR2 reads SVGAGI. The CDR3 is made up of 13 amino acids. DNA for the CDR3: TGTGCCAGCAGTTACGGACTTGGAGAGACCCAGTACTTC. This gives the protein CASSYGLGETQYF.

The CDR3 sequence is CARSSEETQYF. The CDR3 DNA reads TGTGCCAGAAGCTCAGAAGAGACCCAGTACTTC. The V and J genes are TRBV5-3 and TRBJ2-5; no clear D gene. TRBV5-3 is classed as an ORF, of uncertain function. The CDR3 spans 11 residues. The V end lost 3 bases, the J end lost 3 bases, and 3 bases lay between the germline ends.

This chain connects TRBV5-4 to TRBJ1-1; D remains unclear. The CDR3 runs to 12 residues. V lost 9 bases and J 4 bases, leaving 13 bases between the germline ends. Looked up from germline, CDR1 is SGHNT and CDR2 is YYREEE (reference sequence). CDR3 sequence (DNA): TGTGCCACGAGTGGTTGGGCCACTGAAGCTTTCTTT. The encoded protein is CATSGWATEAFF.

CDR3 amino acids: CASSRQTLAGGPGEQYF. The CDR3 DNA is TGTGCCAGCAGCCGTCAGACTCTAGCGGGAGGGCCGGGGGAGCAGTACTTC. The gene calls are TRBV14 and TRBJ2-5; 12 nucleotides agree with TRBD2. The CDR3 sequence is 17 residues long. V lost 4 bases and J lost 11; bases outside the gene matches: 17. Looked up from germline, CDR1 is SGHDN and CDR2 is FVKESK.

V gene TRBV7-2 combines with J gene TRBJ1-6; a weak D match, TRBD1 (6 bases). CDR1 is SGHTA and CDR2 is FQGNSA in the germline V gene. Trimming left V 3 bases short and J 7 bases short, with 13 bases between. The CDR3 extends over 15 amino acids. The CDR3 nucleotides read TGTGCCAGCAGCTTTGATAGGGGGGGAAATTCACCCCTCCACTTT. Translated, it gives CASSFDRGGNSPLHF. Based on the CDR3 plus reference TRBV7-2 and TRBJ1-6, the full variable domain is GAGVSQSPSNKVTEKGKDVELRCDPISGHTALYWYRQSLGQGLEFLIYFQGNSAPDKSGLPSDRFSAERTGGSVSTLTIQRTQQEDSAVYLCASSFDRGGNSPLHFGNGTRLTVT.

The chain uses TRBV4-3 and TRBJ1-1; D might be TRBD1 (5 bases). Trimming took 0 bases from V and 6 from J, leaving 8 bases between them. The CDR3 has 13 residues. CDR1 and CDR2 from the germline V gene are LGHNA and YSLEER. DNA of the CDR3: TGCGCCAGCAGCCAAGAGTGGGGCGCTGAAGCTTTCTTT. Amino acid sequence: CASSQEWGAEAFF.

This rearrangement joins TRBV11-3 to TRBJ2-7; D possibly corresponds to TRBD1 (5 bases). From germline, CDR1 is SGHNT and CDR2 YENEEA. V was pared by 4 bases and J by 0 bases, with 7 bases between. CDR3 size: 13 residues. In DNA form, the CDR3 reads TGTGCCAGCAGCTCCACAGGCTCCTACGAGCAGTACTTC. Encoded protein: CASSSTGSYEQYF.